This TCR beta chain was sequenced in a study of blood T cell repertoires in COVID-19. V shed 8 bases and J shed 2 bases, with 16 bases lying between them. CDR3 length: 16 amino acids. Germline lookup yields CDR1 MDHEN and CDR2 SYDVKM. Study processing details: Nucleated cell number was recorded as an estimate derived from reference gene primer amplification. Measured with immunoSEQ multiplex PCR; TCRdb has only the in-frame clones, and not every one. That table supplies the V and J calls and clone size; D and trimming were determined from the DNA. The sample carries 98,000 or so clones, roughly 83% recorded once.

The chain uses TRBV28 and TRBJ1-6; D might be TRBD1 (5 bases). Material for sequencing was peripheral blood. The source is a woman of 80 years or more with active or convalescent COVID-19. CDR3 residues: CASARTTNTYNSPLHF. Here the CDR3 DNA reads TGTGCCAGCGCAAGGACAACGAACACCTATAATTCACCCCTCCACTTT.